These T cell receptor beta chains were read from a single sample in a study of T cell changes during pregnancy in multiple sclerosis. Profiling relied on immunoSEQ multiplex PCR, and the TCRdb table lists in-frame clones only, not all of them. Altogether about 68,000 clones are present, about 90% being singletons, with the ten largest covering 1.1% to 1.5%. Sequencing used peripheral blood, obtained in the second trimester of pregnancy. The receptor set was obtained from a female donor in good health, enrolled as a control in a pregnancy study. Each CDR3 is given with its conserved first and last residue. Each record gives: CDR3 length, J gene, D gene, V gene, clone size, CDR3 protein, CDR3 DNA. D genes are given only for firm matches. Size is stated for part of the rows, as once, few or many counts, or as a class when the clone is expanded.

16	TRBJ2-1	TRBD2	TRBV5-4	-	CASSLGTSGRNNEQFF	TGTGCCAGCAGCTTGGGGACTAGCGGGAGAAACAATGAGCAGTTCTTC
14	TRBJ2-7	-	TRBV30	-	CAWSVAGTFYEQYF	TGTGCCTGGAGTGTGGCGGGAACCTTCTACGAGCAGTACTTC
16	TRBJ2-3	TRBD1	TRBV15	-	CATSRDQTGASDTQYF	TGTGCCACCAGCAGAGATCAAACAGGGGCCTCAGATACGCAGTATTTT
14	TRBJ2-3	TRBD1	TRBV6-5	-	CASRRTGVSDTQYF	TGTGCCAGCAGACGAACAGGGGTGTCGGATACGCAGTATTTT
18	TRBJ2-4	-	TRBV11-1	-	CASSPSMGVGGSKNIQYF	TGTGCCAGCAGCCCATCCATGGGTGTAGGGGGTTCCAAAAACATTCAGTACTTC
12	TRBJ2-3	-	TRBV28	once	CASGFRQTTQYF	TGTGCCAGCGGATTTAGACAGACTACGCAGTATTTT
15	TRBJ2-2	-	TRBV4-1	-	CASSWKTANTGELFF	TGCGCCAGCAGCTGGAAGACAGCCAACACCGGGGAGCTGTTTTTT
13	TRBJ1-1	-	TRBV14	-	CASSTAPNTEAFF	TGTGCCAGCAGTACAGCCCCGAACACTGAAGCTTTCTTT
13	TRBJ2-3	-	TRBV30	-	CAWSGMSRDTQYF	TGTGCCTGGAGCGGGATGAGTAGGGATACGCAGTATTTT
13	TRBJ2-1	-	TRBV6-5	-	CASSWSGGREQFF	TGTGCCAGCAGTTGGTCTGGAGGCAGAGAGCAGTTCTTC
17	TRBJ2-5	TRBD2	TRBV27	-	CASSRGLAGGGTETQYF	TGTGCCAGCAGTAGGGGACTAGCGGGGGGCGGGACGGAGACCCAGTACTTC
12	TRBJ2-3	-	TRBV27	-	CASGRGADTQYF	TGTGCCAGCGGCCGGGGTGCAGATACGCAGTATTTT
12	TRBJ2-3	-	TRBV7-2	-	CASSLLTDTQYF	TGTGCCAGCAGCCTCCTTACAGATACGCAGTATTTT
14	TRBJ2-7	-	TRBV9	-	CASSVAGAVNEQYF	TGTGCCAGCAGCGTAGCGGGAGCGGTCAACGAGCAGTACTTC
14	TRBJ2-3	-	TRBV6-1	-	CASSEGPRGDTQYF	TGTGCCAGCAGTGAAGGCCCCAGGGGTGATACGCAGTATTTT
15	TRBJ2-2	TRBD2	TRBV4-2	-	CASSQDAGGPGELFF	TGTGCCAGCAGCCAAGATGCGGGGGGGCCCGGGGAGCTGTTTTTT
17	TRBJ2-1	TRBD2	TRBV27	-	CASSLLLAGGPSDEQFF	TGTGCCAGCAGTTTACTCTTAGCGGGAGGGCCTTCGGATGAGCAGTTCTTC
13	TRBJ2-7	TRBD1	TRBV5-1	-	CASSLEFGTGEYF	TGCGCCAGCAGCTTGGAGTTCGGGACAGGGGAGTACTTC
15	TRBJ1-2	TRBD1	TRBV6-5	-	CASSYPGQGHYGYTF	TGTGCCAGCAGTTACCCGGGACAGGGTCACTATGGCTACACCTTC
17	TRBJ1-2	-	TRBV12-5	-	CASGLLHGTRANYGYTF	TGTGCTAGTGGTTTACTACACGGAACCCGAGCTAACTATGGCTACACCTTC
16	TRBJ2-7	TRBD2	TRBV27	-	CASSPTSGRDSYEQYF	TGTGCCAGCAGTCCGACTAGCGGGAGAGACTCCTACGAGCAGTACTTC
12	TRBJ2-7	-	TRBV5-6	-	CASTWRGNEQYF	TGTGCCAGCACCTGGAGGGGCAACGAGCAGTACTTC
12	TRBJ2-1	-	TRBV25-1	-	CASSGGQGEQFF	TGTGCCAGCAGTGGGGGCCAAGGTGAGCAGTTCTTC
15	TRBJ2-1	TRBD2	TRBV5-6	-	CASSFGTSGRGEQFF	TGTGCCAGCAGCTTTGGCACTAGCGGGAGAGGCGAGCAGTTCTTC
14	TRBJ2-2	TRBD2	TRBV7-9	-	CASSSGSHTGELFF	TGTGCCAGCAGTAGCGGGAGCCATACCGGGGAGCTGTTTTTT
15	TRBJ1-6	-	TRBV28	-	CASSFNRAYNSPLHF	TGTGCCAGCAGTTTTAACAGGGCCTATAATTCACCCCTCCACTTT
18	TRBJ2-3	-	TRBV7-3	-	CASSLTSVIPEGTDTQYF	TGTGCCAGCAGCTTAACGTCCGTCATACCTGAGGGCACAGATACGCAGTATTTT
16	TRBJ2-2	-	TRBV5-1	-	CASSLEWAGNTGELFF	TGCGCCAGCAGCTTGGAGTGGGCGGGGAACACCGGGGAGCTGTTTTTT
17	TRBJ2-5	-	TRBV2	-	CATSERLGQGSPETQYF	TGTGCCACAAGTGAGAGGTTAGGGCAGGGAAGTCCAGAGACCCAGTACTTC
15	TRBJ2-3	TRBD2	TRBV13	-	CASSSRLAGEDTQYF	TGTGCCAGCAGCTCACGCCTAGCGGGAGAAGATACGCAGTATTTT
14	TRBJ2-7	TRBD2	TRBV28	-	CASNPTLAQYEQYF	TGTGCCAGCAATCCCACACTAGCGCAGTACGAGCAGTACTTC
15	TRBJ2-5	TRBD2	TRBV9	-	CASSVSGTSQETQYF	TGTGCCAGCAGCGTTTCCGGGACTAGCCAGGAGACCCAGTACTTC
14	TRBJ2-7	-	TRBV5-3	-	CARSLFPTNYEQYF	TGTGCCAGAAGCTTGTTCCCGACAAACTACGAGCAGTACTTC
15	TRBJ1-1	-	TRBV6-5	-	CASSRPLGRNTEAFF	TGTGCCAGCAGTCGTCCCTTAGGGAGAAACACTGAAGCTTTCTTT
16	TRBJ2-6	-	TRBV7-9	-	CASSLAQGSGANVLTF	TGTGCCAGCAGCTTAGCGCAGGGCTCTGGGGCCAACGTCCTGACTTTC
16	TRBJ1-1	-	TRBV21-1	-	CASSKESGVGNTEAFF	TGTGCCAGCAGCAAAGAATCAGGGGTGGGGAACACTGAAGCTTTCTTT
13	TRBJ1-1	-	TRBV7-9	-	CASSLDGGTEAFF	TGTGCCAGCAGCTTAGATGGGGGGACTGAAGCTTTCTTT
14	TRBJ2-1	-	TRBV5-1	-	CASRLRWSYNEQFF	TGCGCCAGCAGGCTGAGGTGGTCCTACAATGAGCAGTTCTTC
16	TRBJ2-7	TRBD2	TRBV7-2	-	CASSLASSSGTYEQYF	TGTGCCAGCAGCTTAGCTTCGTCTAGCGGGACTTACGAGCAGTACTTC
18	TRBJ2-7	TRBD1	TRBV4-2	-	CASSQLAPRDRTNYEQYF	TGTGCCAGCAGCCAGCTAGCCCCCAGGGACAGGACCAACTACGAGCAGTACTTC
16	TRBJ1-5	TRBD1	TRBV28	-	CASSLWDRDSDQPQHF	TGTGCCAGCAGTTTATGGGACAGGGATTCGGATCAGCCCCAGCATTTT
24	TRBJ2-3	TRBD2	TRBV6-1	-	CASSEVRKGLREGGRSPSTDTQYF	TGTGCCAGCAGTGAAGTTCGAAAGGGCCTGAGGGAGGGCGGGAGAAGCCCTAGCACAGATACGCAGTATTTT
15	TRBJ2-7	TRBD2	TRBV28	-	CASSLAGLAAYEQYF	TGTGCCAGCAGTTTAGCAGGACTAGCGGCTTACGAGCAGTACTTC
16	TRBJ2-3	-	TRBV4-3	-	CASSQDTGRSTDTQYF	TGCGCCAGCAGCCAAGATACAGGGAGAAGCACAGATACGCAGTATTTT
14	TRBJ2-5	TRBD1	TRBV10-2	-	CASRGQGSPLTQYF	TGCGCCAGCAGGGGACAGGGTTCCCCTCTTACCCAGTACTTC
17	TRBJ2-2	-	TRBV9	-	CASSVGGGGANTGELFF	TGTGCCAGCAGCGTAGGTGGGGGGGGCGCGAACACCGGGGAGCTGTTTTTT
14	TRBJ1-4	TRBD1	TRBV27	-	CASSSTGTVEKLFF	TGTGCCAGCAGTAGTACCGGGACAGTTGAAAAACTGTTTTTT
14	TRBJ2-5	-	TRBV5-4	-	CASSTTRRQETQYF	TGTGCCAGCAGCACTACACGGAGACAAGAGACCCAGTACTTC
14	TRBJ1-1	TRBD1	TRBV27	-	CASSLTGGNTEAFF	TGTGCCAGCAGTTTGACAGGGGGCAACACTGAAGCTTTCTTT
13	TRBJ2-1	-	TRBV2	-	CAGGSASNNEQFF	TGTGCCGGAGGAAGCGCATCTAACAATGAGCAGTTCTTC
19	TRBJ2-1	TRBD1	TRBV7-9	once	CASNELGTGSFFLSNEQFF	TGTGCCAGCAACGAACTGGGGACAGGGAGTTTCTTTCTCAGCAATGAGCAGTTCTTC
12	TRBJ2-1	TRBD1	TRBV13	-	CASSLKGAQEFF	TGTGCCAGCAGTCTAAAGGGGGCGCAGGAGTTCTTC
15	TRBJ2-1	TRBD2	TRBV25-1	-	CASSEGTSGGDEQFF	TGTGCCAGCAGTGAAGGGACTAGCGGAGGGGATGAGCAGTTCTTC
15	TRBJ1-4	-	TRBV4-1	-	CASSPTGRTNEKLFF	TGCGCCAGCAGCCCCACGGGGAGGACTAATGAAAAACTGTTTTTT